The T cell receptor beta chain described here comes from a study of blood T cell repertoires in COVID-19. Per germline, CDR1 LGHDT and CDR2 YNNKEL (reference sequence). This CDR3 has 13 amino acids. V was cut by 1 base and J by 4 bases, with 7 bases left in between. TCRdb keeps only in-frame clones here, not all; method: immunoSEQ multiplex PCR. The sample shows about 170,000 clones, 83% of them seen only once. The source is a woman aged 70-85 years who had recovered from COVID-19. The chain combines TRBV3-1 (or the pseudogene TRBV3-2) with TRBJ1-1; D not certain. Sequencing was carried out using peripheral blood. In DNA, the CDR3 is TGTGCCAGCAGCCAAGGGCCCCTCACTGAAGCTTTCTTT. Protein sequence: CASSQGPLTEAFF.